This entry concerns a single T cell receptor beta chain. How the authors handled the data: Counts of nucleated cells, estimated from reference gene primer amplification, were obtained. Data came from immunoSEQ multiplex PCR; TCRdb stores just in-frame clones and leaves some out. The V and J calls and clone size were taken over from that table, and D and trimming were inferred from the DNA. The table has 210,000 or so clones, more than 80% seen once. Enrolled during active infection, Seattle patients were then followed longitudinally. This sample is drawn from a study of blood T cell repertoires in COVID-19. Whole-study context: Samples taken during acute and convalescent COVID-19 were collected in the United States, Italy and Spain. T cells, B-cell-depleted T cells, or PBMCs supplied cDNA or gDNA.

Between the trimmed V and J ends, which lost 4 bases and 1 base, there was a span of 8 bases. CDR1 and CDR2 from the germline V gene are SGDLS and YYNGEE. This CDR3 comprises 13 residues. The receptor comes from a young man with COVID-19, enrolled during active disease. This chain connects TRBV9 to TRBJ1-1; D may be TRBD1 (6 bases). Sequencing was performed on peripheral blood. CDR3 protein: CASSLQGNTEAFF. DNA of the CDR3: TGTGCCAGCAGCTTACAGGGGAACACTGAAGCTTTCTTT.